The present T cell receptor (beta chain) was sequenced within a study of T-cell reconstitution after alpha-beta-depleted transplantation in children. Overall study results and limits: Some patients owed their high day-60 TCRbeta diversity to surviving recipient T cells and thymic progenitors. Alpha-beta T cells about two months after transplant reportedly derived from several hundred expanded graft clones. At one year after transplant, newly produced T cells mostly accounted for T-cell counts and diversity.

Regarding this clonotype: What it binds is unknown.

Preparing the TCRbeta library involved the use of unique molecular identifiers. MiXCR, applied by TCRdb to the PCR reads, yields one record per CDR3 protein. The profile shows about 980,000 distinct CDR3 sequences, roughly 29% of them singletons. The germline CDR1 and CDR2 sequences are DFQATT and SNEGSKA (reference sequence). The ends lost 0 bases at V and 6 bases at J; junction bases unmatched: 4. The CDR3 length is 17 residues. The sequences come from PBMCs, mostly from graft donor cells, collected 360 days after TCRalphabeta/CD19-depleted stem cell transplant. The V call is TRBV20-1, the J call TRBJ2-2; 16 bases line up with TRBD2. The clonotype was recovered from a boy less than two years old who had a stem cell transplant for SCID, so the T cells may come from the graft donor. The CDR3 DNA sequence: TGCAGTGCTAGAGATCCCGGGACTAGCGGGGGGGCCGGGGAGCTGTTTTTT. Protein: CSARDPGTSGGAGELFF.